This is a list of T cell receptor beta chains from one sample in a study of early T cells in non-severe SARS-CoV-2 infection. MiXCR, run by TCRdb on the 5' RACE reads, gives a single entry per CDR3 protein. The sample contains some 40,000 distinct CDR3 sequences, about 5.3% of which appear only once. This material consisted of whole blood, taken at baseline. Source of these receptors: an adult who was a healthcare worker with PCR-confirmed SARS-CoV-2 infection or an uninfected control (not recorded which). Each CDR3 is given with its conserved first and last residue. D genes are given only for firm matches. Where a row states a size, it is once, few, many or the class of an expanded clone; other rows omit it.

j_gene: TRBJ1-3; v_gene: TRBV6-5; d_gene: -; abundance: many; CDR3nt: TGTGCCAGCAGTTCAGGGTGGGCTGGAAACACCATATATTTT; CDR3aa: CASSSGWAGNTIYF
j_gene: TRBJ2-2; v_gene: TRBV20-1; d_gene: TRBD2; abundance: many; CDR3nt: TGCAGTGCCCTAGATCTAGCGGGAGGGCGTACCGGGGAGCTGTTTTTT; CDR3aa: CSALDLAGGRTGELFF
j_gene: TRBJ2-2; v_gene: TRBV6-2/TRBV6-3; d_gene: -; abundance: many; CDR3nt: TGTGCCAGCAGTCCGGGACTGACCGGGGAGCTGTTTTTT; CDR3aa: CASSPGLTGELFF
j_gene: TRBJ2-3; v_gene: TRBV7-9; d_gene: TRBD1; abundance: few; CDR3nt: TGTGCCAGCAGCCGAGGGGAAACAGGGGGCACAGATACGCAGTATTTT; CDR3aa: CASSRGETGGTDTQYF
j_gene: TRBJ1-1; v_gene: TRBV12-3/TRBV12-4; d_gene: TRBD1; abundance: -; CDR3nt: TGTGCCAGCACCCCTTGGACAGGAAAGAACACTGAAGCTTTCTTT; CDR3aa: CASTPWTGKNTEAFF
j_gene: TRBJ2-1; v_gene: TRBV5-6; d_gene: -; abundance: many; CDR3nt: TGTGCCAGCAGCCCAGGAGGGGGGAATGAGCAGTTCTTC; CDR3aa: CASSPGGGNEQFF
j_gene: TRBJ1-2; v_gene: TRBV7-9; d_gene: TRBD1; abundance: many; CDR3nt: TGTGCCAGCGCGTTAACAGGGGACTATGGCTACACCTTC; CDR3aa: CASALTGDYGYTF
j_gene: TRBJ1-2; v_gene: TRBV20-1; d_gene: TRBD1; abundance: many; CDR3nt: TGCAGTGCTAGACCGACAGGGGGGCGAGACTATGGCTACACCTTC; CDR3aa: CSARPTGGRDYGYTF
j_gene: TRBJ1-4; v_gene: TRBV7-2; d_gene: -; abundance: many; CDR3nt: TGTGCCAGCAGCTTCGGCGGACCCGCAACTAATGAAAAACTGTTTTTT; CDR3aa: CASSFGGPATNEKLFF
j_gene: TRBJ2-3; v_gene: TRBV19; d_gene: -; abundance: many; CDR3nt: TGTGCCAGTAGTTCGCGGGACCTAATATCCCCTGACACAGATACGCAGTATTTT; CDR3aa: CASSSRDLISPDTDTQYF
j_gene: TRBJ1-5; v_gene: TRBV2; d_gene: -; abundance: few; CDR3nt: TGTGCCAGCAGTGGAGGGTCCAATCAGCCCCAGCATTTT; CDR3aa: CASSGGSNQPQHF
j_gene: TRBJ2-1; v_gene: TRBV11-3; d_gene: -; abundance: many; CDR3nt: TGTGCCAGCAGCTTGGAATGGGGGGATGAGCAGTTCTTC; CDR3aa: CASSLEWGDEQFF
j_gene: TRBJ2-1; v_gene: TRBV4-1; d_gene: TRBD1; abundance: many; CDR3nt: TGCGCCAGCAGCTCCCGGGACAGAGGGATAGGGCAGTTCTTC; CDR3aa: CASSSRDRGIGQFF
j_gene: TRBJ1-3; v_gene: TRBV19; d_gene: TRBD1; abundance: few; CDR3nt: TGTGCCAGTACCTCCAGGGACAGGGCTGGAAACACCATATATTTT; CDR3aa: CASTSRDRAGNTIYF
j_gene: TRBJ2-2; v_gene: TRBV7-9; d_gene: -; abundance: many; CDR3nt: TGTGCCAGCGCCCCAGTCGCGGGAAGGAAAGCCGGGGAGCTGTTTTTT; CDR3aa: CASAPVAGRKAGELFF
j_gene: TRBJ1-1; v_gene: TRBV6-2/TRBV6-3; d_gene: TRBD1; abundance: -; CDR3nt: TGTGCCAGCAGGGACAGGGAGAGCACTGAAGCTTTCTTT; CDR3aa: CASRDRESTEAFF
j_gene: TRBJ2-5; v_gene: TRBV11-2; d_gene: TRBD1; abundance: many; CDR3nt: TGTGCCAGCAGCTCGACAGGGGTGGAGACCCAGTACTTC; CDR3aa: CASSSTGVETQYF
j_gene: TRBJ2-7; v_gene: TRBV12-3/TRBV12-4; d_gene: TRBD1; abundance: -; CDR3nt: TGTGCCAGCAGTCCTCTCGCGACAGGGAGTGAGCAGTACTTC; CDR3aa: CASSPLATGSEQYF
j_gene: TRBJ1-2; v_gene: TRBV29-1; d_gene: -; abundance: many; CDR3nt: TGCAGCGTTGCCGGCCGATGGGGAGCGGGGTTGAACTATGGCTACACCTTC; CDR3aa: CSVAGRWGAGLNYGYTF
j_gene: TRBJ2-1; v_gene: TRBV13; d_gene: TRBD2; abundance: few; CDR3nt: TGTGCCAGCAGCCCGGGACTAGCGGGTGGCGATGAGCAGTTCTTC; CDR3aa: CASSPGLAGGDEQFF
j_gene: TRBJ2-1; v_gene: TRBV7-2; d_gene: -; abundance: many; CDR3nt: TGTGCCAGCAGCTTAGGACGTGAGCAGTTCTTC; CDR3aa: CASSLGREQFF
j_gene: TRBJ1-5; v_gene: TRBV27; d_gene: -; abundance: few; CDR3nt: TGTGCCAGCAGTTTGTCAGGGGCCAGTAATCAGCCCCAGCATTTT; CDR3aa: CASSLSGASNQPQHF
j_gene: TRBJ1-2; v_gene: TRBV7-2; d_gene: -; abundance: many; CDR3nt: TGTGCCAGCAGCTTAGTCAGAAGAGATGGCTACACCTTC; CDR3aa: CASSLVRRDGYTF
j_gene: TRBJ2-3; v_gene: TRBV24-1; d_gene: TRBD2; abundance: many; CDR3nt: TGTGCCACCAGTGAAGGTAGCGGGTCACCCACAGATACGCAGTATTTT; CDR3aa: CATSEGSGSPTDTQYF
j_gene: TRBJ2-2; v_gene: TRBV6-2/TRBV6-3; d_gene: TRBD2; abundance: many; CDR3nt: TGTGCCAGCAGTTACCAGCGGGAGTTGGGCACCGGGGAGCTGTTTTTT; CDR3aa: CASSYQRELGTGELFF
j_gene: TRBJ2-1; v_gene: TRBV6-1; d_gene: TRBD2; abundance: many; CDR3nt: TGTGCCAGCACCCAGCGGGACTTGGCCCCGGAGCAGTTCTTC; CDR3aa: CASTQRDLAPEQFF
j_gene: TRBJ2-2; v_gene: TRBV6-6; d_gene: TRBD2; abundance: many; CDR3nt: TGTGCCAGCATTACTACGCTAGCGGGGGTCACCGGGGAGCTGTTTTTT; CDR3aa: CASITTLAGVTGELFF
j_gene: TRBJ1-3; v_gene: TRBV6-1; d_gene: -; abundance: many; CDR3nt: TGTGCCAGCAGTGTGAGGGCAGTTGGTGGAAACACCATATATTTT; CDR3aa: CASSVRAVGGNTIYF
j_gene: TRBJ2-1; v_gene: TRBV18; d_gene: -; abundance: many; CDR3nt: TGTGCCAGCTCCCCGCCAGAGGTTTACAATGAGCAGTTCTTC; CDR3aa: CASSPPEVYNEQFF
j_gene: TRBJ2-3; v_gene: TRBV7-9; d_gene: -; abundance: -; CDR3nt: TGTGCCAGCAGTCCCGGGACCGGGATGGATACGCAGTATTTT; CDR3aa: CASSPGTGMDTQYF
j_gene: TRBJ1-1; v_gene: TRBV6-4; d_gene: -; abundance: many; CDR3nt: TGTGCCAGCAGTGCCCAAGGTATGACCACTGAAGCTTTCTTT; CDR3aa: CASSAQGMTTEAFF
j_gene: TRBJ2-1; v_gene: TRBV4-1; d_gene: -; abundance: -; CDR3nt: TGCGCCAGCAGCCAACCTTTGCAGGGGATGGTCGATGAGCAGTTCTTC; CDR3aa: CASSQPLQGMVDEQFF
j_gene: TRBJ2-5; v_gene: TRBV20-1; d_gene: -; abundance: many; CDR3nt: TGCAGTGCTAGGAAGCGAGAGACCCAGTACTTC; CDR3aa: CSARKRETQYF
j_gene: TRBJ2-2; v_gene: TRBV4-1; d_gene: TRBD1; abundance: many; CDR3nt: TGCGCCAGCAGCCAGGGACAGGGGACGGGGGAGCTGTTTTTT; CDR3aa: CASSQGQGTGELFF
j_gene: TRBJ2-3; v_gene: TRBV28; d_gene: -; abundance: many; CDR3nt: TGTGCCATCGCCCCCCCGGGTCACACAGATACGCAGTATTTT; CDR3aa: CAIAPPGHTDTQYF
j_gene: TRBJ1-2; v_gene: TRBV6-5; d_gene: TRBD1; abundance: many; CDR3nt: TGTGCCAGCACCAGGGACAGTGGCTATGGCTACACCTTC; CDR3aa: CASTRDSGYGYTF
j_gene: TRBJ2-3; v_gene: TRBV24-1; d_gene: -; abundance: few; CDR3nt: TGTGCCACCAGTGACCCAGGACGAAAAGGGGGATATGCGCAGTATTTT; CDR3aa: CATSDPGRKGGYAQYF
j_gene: TRBJ1-2; v_gene: TRBV7-9; d_gene: TRBD1; abundance: many; CDR3nt: TGTGCCAGCAGCTTAGTGGGACCCCCAGGGGGAGATGGCTACACCTTC; CDR3aa: CASSLVGPPGGDGYTF
j_gene: TRBJ2-7; v_gene: TRBV27; d_gene: -; abundance: many; CDR3nt: TGTGCCAGCAGTTTACTTCAGGGGAAGGGTTACGAGCAGTACTTC; CDR3aa: CASSLLQGKGYEQYF
j_gene: TRBJ2-7; v_gene: TRBV6-5; d_gene: -; abundance: many; CDR3nt: TGTGCCAGCAGTTCGGGGGCGATCCCCTACGAGCAGTACTTC; CDR3aa: CASSSGAIPYEQYF
j_gene: TRBJ1-2; v_gene: TRBV6-5; d_gene: -; abundance: many; CDR3nt: TGTGCCGGTGCTTGGACATTTCGCGGCTACACCTTC; CDR3aa: CAGAWTFRGYTF
j_gene: TRBJ2-2; v_gene: TRBV5-1; d_gene: TRBD2; abundance: medium-sized; CDR3nt: TGCGCCAGCAGCTTGGTCCTAGCGGGAGACCGGGAGCTGTTTTTT; CDR3aa: CASSLVLAGDRELFF
j_gene: TRBJ2-6; v_gene: TRBV12-3/TRBV12-4; d_gene: -; abundance: many; CDR3nt: TGTGCCAGCAGTTTCCGGACAGCCAACGTCCTGACTTTC; CDR3aa: CASSFRTANVLTF
j_gene: TRBJ2-1; v_gene: TRBV28; d_gene: -; abundance: many; CDR3nt: TGTGCCACTACCTGGTACAATGAGCAGTTCTTC; CDR3aa: CATTWYNEQFF
j_gene: TRBJ2-1; v_gene: TRBV5-1; d_gene: -; abundance: many; CDR3nt: TGCGCCAGCAGCTTCCTGACGCTTAACTACAATGAGCAGTTCTTC; CDR3aa: CASSFLTLNYNEQFF
j_gene: TRBJ2-7; v_gene: TRBV4-1; d_gene: TRBD1; abundance: many; CDR3nt: TGCGCCAGCAGCCACTCCGGGACAGGGTCCTTCTCCTACGAGCAGTACTTC; CDR3aa: CASSHSGTGSFSYEQYF
j_gene: TRBJ2-3; v_gene: TRBV2; d_gene: -; abundance: many; CDR3nt: TGTGCCAGCATAAGTCGAGGAAACACAGATACGCAGTATTTT; CDR3aa: CASISRGNTDTQYF
j_gene: TRBJ2-7; v_gene: TRBV3-1; d_gene: TRBD2; abundance: -; CDR3nt: TGTGCCAGCAGCCAAGTTCGAATGGCGGGAGCCCTCCACGAGCAGTACTTC; CDR3aa: CASSQVRMAGALHEQYF
j_gene: TRBJ2-1; v_gene: TRBV20-1; d_gene: -; abundance: many; CDR3nt: TGCAGTGCTAGGAGGGGGGTGTCCTACAATGAGCAGTTCTTC; CDR3aa: CSARRGVSYNEQFF
j_gene: TRBJ2-1; v_gene: TRBV5-4; d_gene: TRBD1; abundance: many; CDR3nt: TGTGCCAGCAGGGACGGGACAGGGATGTTGAATGAGCAGTTCTTC; CDR3aa: CASRDGTGMLNEQFF
j_gene: TRBJ2-1; v_gene: TRBV19; d_gene: TRBD2; abundance: many; CDR3nt: TGTGCCAGTAGTATTGGGTTCCTAGCGGGCCAGAATGAGCAGTTCTTC; CDR3aa: CASSIGFLAGQNEQFF
j_gene: TRBJ1-6; v_gene: TRBV2; d_gene: TRBD1; abundance: many; CDR3nt: TGTGCCAGCGTTACAGGGGGGAATTCACCCCTCCACTTT; CDR3aa: CASVTGGNSPLHF
j_gene: TRBJ2-7; v_gene: TRBV6-6; d_gene: -; abundance: many; CDR3nt: TGTGCCAGCAGTCTGGGACTCGGGTCCTACGAGCAGTACTTC; CDR3aa: CASSLGLGSYEQYF
j_gene: TRBJ2-5; v_gene: TRBV9; d_gene: TRBD2; abundance: many; CDR3nt: TGTGCCAGCGGTCTAGCGGGACGAAGTCAAGAGACCCAGTACTTC; CDR3aa: CASGLAGRSQETQYF
j_gene: TRBJ2-7; v_gene: TRBV28; d_gene: -; abundance: many; CDR3nt: TGTGCCAGCAGTTCCTCAGGACAGGAGCAGTACTTC; CDR3aa: CASSSSGQEQYF
j_gene: TRBJ2-1; v_gene: TRBV11-2; d_gene: TRBD2; abundance: -; CDR3nt: TGTGCCAGCAGCTTAGCGGGGAGGGCCGGGAATGAGCAGTTCTTC; CDR3aa: CASSLAGRAGNEQFF
j_gene: TRBJ2-5; v_gene: TRBV7-2; d_gene: TRBD1; abundance: many; CDR3nt: TGTGCCAGCAGCCGGAAGAGGGACAGGTGGCAAGAGACCCAGTACTTC; CDR3aa: CASSRKRDRWQETQYF